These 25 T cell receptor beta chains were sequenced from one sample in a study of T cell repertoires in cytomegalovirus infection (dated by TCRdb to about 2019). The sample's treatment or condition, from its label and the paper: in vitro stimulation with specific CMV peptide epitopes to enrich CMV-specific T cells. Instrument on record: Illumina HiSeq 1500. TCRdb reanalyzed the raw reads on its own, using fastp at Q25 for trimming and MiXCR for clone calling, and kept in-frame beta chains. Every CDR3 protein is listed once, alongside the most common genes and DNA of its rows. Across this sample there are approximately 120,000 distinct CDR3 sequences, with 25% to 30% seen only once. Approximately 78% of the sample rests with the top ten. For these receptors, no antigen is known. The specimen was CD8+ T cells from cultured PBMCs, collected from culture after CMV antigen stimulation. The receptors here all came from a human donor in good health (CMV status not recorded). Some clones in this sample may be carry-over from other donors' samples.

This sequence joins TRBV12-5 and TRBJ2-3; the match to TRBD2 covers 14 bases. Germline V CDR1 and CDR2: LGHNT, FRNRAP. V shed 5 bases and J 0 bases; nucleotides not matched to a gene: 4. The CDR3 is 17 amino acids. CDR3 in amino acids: CASGGLAGGASTDTQYF. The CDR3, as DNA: TGTGCTAGTGGTGGACTAGCGGGGGGTGCTAGCACAGATACGCAGTATTTT.

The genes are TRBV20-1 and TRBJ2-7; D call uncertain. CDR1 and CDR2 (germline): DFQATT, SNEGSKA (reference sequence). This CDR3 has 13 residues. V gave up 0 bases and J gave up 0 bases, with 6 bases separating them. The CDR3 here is CSAREPDSYEQYF. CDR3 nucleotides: TGCAGTGCTAGAGAACCAGACTCCTACGAGCAGTACTTC.

Here the CDR3 DNA reads TGTGCCAGCAGCCAAGTACCCAGCGGGGAGCTGTTTTTT. Its protein product is CASSQVPSGELFF. The rearrangement uses TRBV3-1 and TRBJ2-2, with D uncertain. Trimming took off 1 base at V and 7 bases at J, with 7 bases between the two ends. Germline V CDR1 and CDR2: LGHDT, YNNKEL (reference sequence). CDR3 length equals 13 residues.

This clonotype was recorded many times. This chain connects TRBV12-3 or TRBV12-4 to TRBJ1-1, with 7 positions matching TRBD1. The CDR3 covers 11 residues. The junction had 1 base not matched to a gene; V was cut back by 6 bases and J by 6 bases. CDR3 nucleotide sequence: TGTGCCAGCAGGGGGACAGCTGAAGCTTTCTTT. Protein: CASRGTAEAFF.

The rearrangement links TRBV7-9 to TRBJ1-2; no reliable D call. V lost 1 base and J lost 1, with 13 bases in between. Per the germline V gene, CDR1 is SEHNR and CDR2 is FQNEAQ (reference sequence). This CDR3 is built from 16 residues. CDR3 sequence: CASSLEGDGLNYGYTF. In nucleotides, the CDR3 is TGTGCCAGCAGCTTAGAGGGTGACGGACTTAACTATGGCTACACCTTC.

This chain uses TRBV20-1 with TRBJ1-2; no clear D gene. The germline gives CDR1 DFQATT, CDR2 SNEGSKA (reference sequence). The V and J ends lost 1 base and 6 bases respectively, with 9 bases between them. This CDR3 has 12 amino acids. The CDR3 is CSARVAANGYTF. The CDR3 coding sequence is TGCAGTGCTAGAGTGGCAGCAAATGGCTACACCTTC.

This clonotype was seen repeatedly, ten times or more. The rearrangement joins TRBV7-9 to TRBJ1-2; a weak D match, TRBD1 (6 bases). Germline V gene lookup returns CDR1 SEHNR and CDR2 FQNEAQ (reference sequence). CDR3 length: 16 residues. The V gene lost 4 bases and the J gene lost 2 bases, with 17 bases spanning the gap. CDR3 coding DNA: TGTGCCAGCAGCTCAGGGGTCAGTGAACCGAACTATGGCTACACCTTC. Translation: CASSSGVSEPNYGYTF.

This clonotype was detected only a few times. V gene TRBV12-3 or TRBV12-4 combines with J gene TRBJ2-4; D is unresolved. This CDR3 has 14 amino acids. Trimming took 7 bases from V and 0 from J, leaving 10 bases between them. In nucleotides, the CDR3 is TGTGCCAGCATAAACAGCCTAGCCAAAAACATTCAGTACTTC. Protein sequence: CASINSLAKNIQYF.

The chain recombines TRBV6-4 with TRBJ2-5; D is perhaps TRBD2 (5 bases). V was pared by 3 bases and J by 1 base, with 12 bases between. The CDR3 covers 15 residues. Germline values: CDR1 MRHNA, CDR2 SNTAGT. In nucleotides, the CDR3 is TGTGCCAGCAGTGAATTTCCAGGACTCCAAGAGACCCAGTACTTC. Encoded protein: CASSEFPGLQETQYF.

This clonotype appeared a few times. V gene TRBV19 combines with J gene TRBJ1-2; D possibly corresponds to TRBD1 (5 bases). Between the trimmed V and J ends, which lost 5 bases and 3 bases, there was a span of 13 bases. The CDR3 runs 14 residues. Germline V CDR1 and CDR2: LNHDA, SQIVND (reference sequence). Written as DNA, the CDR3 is TGTGCCAGTAGTTCCAGAGGGGAACACTATGGCTACACCTTC. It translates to CASSSRGEHYGYTF. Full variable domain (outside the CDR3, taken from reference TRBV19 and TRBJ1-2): DGGITQSPKYLFRKEGQNVTLSCEQNLNHDAMYWYRQDPGQGLRLIYYSQIVNDFQKGDIAEGYSVSREKKESFPLTVTSAQKNPTAFYLCASSSRGEHYGYTFGSGTRLTVV.

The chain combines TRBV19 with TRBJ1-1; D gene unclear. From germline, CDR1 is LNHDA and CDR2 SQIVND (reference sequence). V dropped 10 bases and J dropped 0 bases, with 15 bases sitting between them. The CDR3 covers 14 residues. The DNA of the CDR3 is TGTGCCACCGGACCGCCGACATTGAACACTGAAGCTTTCTTT. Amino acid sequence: CATGPPTLNTEAFF.

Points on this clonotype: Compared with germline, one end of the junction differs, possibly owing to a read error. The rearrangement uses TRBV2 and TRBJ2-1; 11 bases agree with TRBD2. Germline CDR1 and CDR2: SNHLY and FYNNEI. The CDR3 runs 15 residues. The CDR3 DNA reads TGTGTCAGCAGGGCTACTAGCGGGGGCTACAATGAGCAGTTCTTC. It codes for CVSRATSGGYNEQFF.

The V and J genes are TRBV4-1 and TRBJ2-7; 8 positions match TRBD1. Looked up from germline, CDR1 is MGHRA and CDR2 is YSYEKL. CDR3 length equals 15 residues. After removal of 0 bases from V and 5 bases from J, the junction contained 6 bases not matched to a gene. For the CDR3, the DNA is TGCGCCAGCAGCCAAGAGAGGACAGGGATAAACGAGCAGTACTTC. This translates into CASSQERTGINEQYF.

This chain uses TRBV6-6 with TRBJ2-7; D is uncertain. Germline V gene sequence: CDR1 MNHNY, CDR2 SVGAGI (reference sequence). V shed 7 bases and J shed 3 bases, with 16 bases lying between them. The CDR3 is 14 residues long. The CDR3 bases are TGTGCCAGCATTGACGGTGGCCCCCTCTACGAGCAGTACTTC. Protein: CASIDGGPLYEQYF.

CDR3 DNA sequence: TGTGCCAGCAGCTTAGGAGAGAATTCACCCCTCCACTTT. It is translated as CASSLGENSPLHF. The rearrangement uses TRBV11-2 and TRBJ1-6; D is ambiguous. Germline V lookup: CDR1 SGHAT, CDR2 FQNNGV. The V end lost 1 base, the J end lost 7 bases, and 5 bases lay between the germline ends. There are 13 residues in the CDR3.

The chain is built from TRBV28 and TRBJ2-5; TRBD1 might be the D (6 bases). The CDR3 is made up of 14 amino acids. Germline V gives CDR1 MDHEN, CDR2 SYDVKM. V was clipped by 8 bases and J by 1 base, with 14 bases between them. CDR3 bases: TGTGCCAGCCGTGAGGGGGAAACCCAAGAGACCCAGTACTTC. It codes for CASREGETQETQYF.

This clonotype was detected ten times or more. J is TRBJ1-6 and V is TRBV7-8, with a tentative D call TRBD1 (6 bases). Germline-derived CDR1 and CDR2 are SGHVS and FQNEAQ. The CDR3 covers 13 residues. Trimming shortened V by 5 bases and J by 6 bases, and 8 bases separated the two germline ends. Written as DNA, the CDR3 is TGTGCCAGCAGCCTACAGGGTAATTCACCCCTCCACTTT. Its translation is CASSLQGNSPLHF.

The CDR3 loop is CASRIQGYTEAFF. The CDR3 DNA reads TGTGCCAGCAGGATACAGGGGTACACTGAAGCTTTCTTT. This chain connects TRBV2 to TRBJ1-1; 7 nucleotides align to TRBD1. In germline, CDR1 is SNHLY, CDR2 FYNNEI. The CDR3 consists of 13 residues. The ends lost 6 bases at V and 3 bases at J; junction bases unmatched: 4.

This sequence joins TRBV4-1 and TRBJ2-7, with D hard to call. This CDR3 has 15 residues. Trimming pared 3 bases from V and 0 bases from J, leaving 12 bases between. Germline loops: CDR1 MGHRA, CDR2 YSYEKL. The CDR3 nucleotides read TGCGCCAGCAGCCATAGAAGCAGCTCCTCCTACGAGCAGTACTTC. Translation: CASSHRSSSSYEQYF.

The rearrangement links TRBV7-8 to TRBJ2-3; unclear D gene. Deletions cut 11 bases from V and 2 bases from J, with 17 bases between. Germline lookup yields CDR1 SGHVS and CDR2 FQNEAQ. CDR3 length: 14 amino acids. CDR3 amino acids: CASAGPDHTDTQYF. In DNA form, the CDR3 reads TGTGCCTCCGCTGGCCCGGATCACACAGATACGCAGTATTTT.

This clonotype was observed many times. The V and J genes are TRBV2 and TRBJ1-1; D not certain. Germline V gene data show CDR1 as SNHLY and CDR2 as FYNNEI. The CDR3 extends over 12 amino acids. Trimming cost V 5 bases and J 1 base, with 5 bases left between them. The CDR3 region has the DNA TGTGCCAGCAGTAACGGGAACACTGAAGCTTTCTTT. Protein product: CASSNGNTEAFF.

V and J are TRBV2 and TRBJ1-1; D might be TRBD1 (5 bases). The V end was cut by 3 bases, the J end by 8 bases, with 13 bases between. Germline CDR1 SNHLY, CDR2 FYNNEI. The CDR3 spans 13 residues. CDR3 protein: CASSDGRVIEAFF. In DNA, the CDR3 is TGTGCCAGCAGTGACGGCAGGGTTATCGAAGCTTTCTTT.

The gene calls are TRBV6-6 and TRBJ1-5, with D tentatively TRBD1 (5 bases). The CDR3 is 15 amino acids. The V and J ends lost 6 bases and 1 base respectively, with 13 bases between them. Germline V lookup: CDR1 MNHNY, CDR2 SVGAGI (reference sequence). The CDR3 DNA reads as TGTGCCAGCAGCCCCCGGCAGGGAAGCAATCAGCCCCAGCATTTT. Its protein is CASSPRQGSNQPQHF.

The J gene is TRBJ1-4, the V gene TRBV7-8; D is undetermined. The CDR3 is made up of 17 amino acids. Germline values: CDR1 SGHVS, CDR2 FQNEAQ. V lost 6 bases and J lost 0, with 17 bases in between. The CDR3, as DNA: TGTGCCAGCAGTCCTGCTTATGCGGGGACAACTAATGAAAAACTGTTTTTT. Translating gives CASSPAYAGTTNEKLFF.

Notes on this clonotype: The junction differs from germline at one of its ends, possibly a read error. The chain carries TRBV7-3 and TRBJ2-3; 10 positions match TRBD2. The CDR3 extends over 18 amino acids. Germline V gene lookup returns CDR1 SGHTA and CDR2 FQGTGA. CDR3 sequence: CAGSHGTERGGFTDTQYF. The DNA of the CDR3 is TGTGCCGGCAGCCACGGGACCGAGCGGGGGGGCTTTACAGATACGCAGTATTTT.